Shown below are 11 T cell receptor beta chains from a single sample sequenced in a study of CD8+ T cells in alopecia areata. Following extraction, RNA underwent reverse transcription to cDNA, which served as the sequencing template. Sequencing used immunoSEQ multiplex PCR; TCRdb keeps in-frame clones, though not all of them. In the table there are under 150,000 clones, 62% of which are singletons. The sequencing sample was made of CD8+ T cells sorted from blood. Receptors originate from a human donor in good health.

The V gene is TRBV5-6, the J gene TRBJ1-5; the D gene is possibly TRBD1 (5 bases). The germline CDR1 and CDR2 sequences are SGHDT and YYEEEE. V lost 0 bases and J lost 7, with 14 bases in between. The CDR3 runs to 15 residues. As DNA, the CDR3 is TGTGCCAGCAGCTTGGCCTTTCAGGGAGGGCAGCCCCAGCATTTT. It codes for CASSLAFQGGQPQHF.

Concerning this clone itself: This same CDR3 is encoded by further DNA sequences in the sample. V and J are TRBV29-1 and TRBJ1-2; D is uncertain. V gave up 6 bases and J gave up 8 bases, with 13 bases separating them. The germline V gene encodes CDR1 SQVTM and CDR2 ANQGSEA. This CDR3 region has 11 residues. The DNA of the CDR3 is TGCAGCGTCGACGAGTCCTGGGGCTACACCTTC. Its translation: CSVDESWGYTF.

The rearrangement links TRBV6-5 to TRBJ2-7, with unresolved D. Trimming took 4 bases from V and 5 from J, leaving 15 bases between them. This CDR3 comprises 14 residues. CDR1 and CDR2 from the germline V gene are MNHEY and SVGAGI. In nucleotides, the CDR3 is TGTGCCAGCAGTTCAACGCCCTCAAGAAACGAGCAGTACTTC. This gives the protein CASSSTPSRNEQYF.

The chain couples TRBV6-5 to TRBJ1-2; D unclear. CDR3 length: 13 residues. Trimming pared 0 bases from V and 5 bases from J, leaving 7 bases between. Germline CDR1 reads MNHEY; CDR2 reads SVGAGI. CDR3 DNA: TGTGCCAGCAGTTACTCTCCGGCATATGGCTACACCTTC. Residues: CASSYSPAYGYTF.

This chain uses TRBV27 with TRBJ2-3; 8 bases are a match to TRBD1. The V gene end was trimmed by 5 bases and the J gene end by 2 bases; junction bases not matched to a gene: 9. This CDR3 is 16 amino acids long. Germline V gives CDR1 MNHEY, CDR2 SMNVEV (reference sequence). CDR3 loop: CASSLISTGDTDTQYF. DNA for the CDR3: TGTGCCAGCAGTCTTATATCGACAGGGGACACAGATACGCAGTATTTT.

The V gene is TRBV7-9, the J gene TRBJ2-3; no reliable D call. From germline, CDR1 is SEHNR and CDR2 FQNEAQ (reference sequence). The CDR3 spans 12 residues. V dropped 3 bases and J dropped 5 bases, with 6 bases sitting between them. CDR3 nucleotide sequence: TGTGCCAGCAGCTTGGTGGTAGATACGCAGTATTTT. The encoded protein is CASSLVVDTQYF. Looking up the rest from reference TRBV7-9 and TRBJ2-3 gives the full variable domain: DTGVSQNPRHKITKRGQNVTFRCDPISEHNRLYWYRQTLGQGPEFLTYFQNEAQLEKSRLLSDRFSAERPKGSFSTLEIQRTEQGDSAMYLCASSLVVDTQYFGPGTRLTVL.

The CDR3 reads CSVEDRTSGNEQFF. CDR3 coding DNA: TGCAGCGTTGAAGATCGGACTAGCGGGAATGAGCAGTTCTTC. The rearrangement uses TRBV29-1 and TRBJ2-1; 11 nucleotides agree with TRBD2. Germline V CDR1 and CDR2: SQVTM, ANQGSEA. CDR3 size: 14 residues. V shed 0 bases, J shed 7 bases, and the junction held 2 bases outside the gene matches.

This chain joins TRBV29-1 and TRBJ1-2; D is unclear. V shed 1 base and J shed 3 bases, with 6 bases lying between them. The germline gives CDR1 SQVTM, CDR2 ANQGSEA. The CDR3 runs to 12 residues. The chain's CDR3 is CSVEVRDYGYTF. DNA for the CDR3: TGCAGCGTTGAAGTCAGAGACTATGGCTACACCTTC.

The V gene is TRBV20-1, the J gene TRBJ2-5; D gene unclear. Germline V lookup: CDR1 DFQATT, CDR2 SNEGSKA (reference sequence). The CDR3 has 11 amino acids. V was cut by 6 bases and J by 4 bases, with 9 bases left in between. The CDR3 here is CSAQSPETQYF. DNA of the CDR3: TGCAGTGCCCAGAGCCCAGAGACCCAGTACTTC.

This chain connects TRBV27 to TRBJ2-5; 7 positions match TRBD1. CDR1 is MNHEY, CDR2 SMNVEV, per germline (reference sequence). This CDR3 has 13 amino acids. The trim removed 6 bases at V and 2 bases at J, leaving 3 bases unmatched. The CDR3 nucleotides are TGTGCCAGCAGAGGCAGGGGGCAAGAGACCCAGTACTTC. Translating it yields CASRGRGQETQYF.

The CDR3 reads CASSSLDGGTIYEQYF. CDR3 sequence (DNA): TGTGCCAGCAGTTCCCTCGACGGCGGGACAATCTACGAGCAGTACTTC. The rearrangement links TRBV27 to TRBJ2-7, with D perhaps given as TRBD1 or TRBD2 (6 bases each). The CDR3 is made up of 16 amino acids. The V gene's germline CDR1 is MNHEY and CDR2 SMNVEV (reference sequence). The V end was cut by 4 bases, the J end by 3 bases, with 19 bases between.